The 25 T cell receptor beta chains below all came from one sample that was sequenced in a study of blood T cell repertoires in COVID-19. Sequenced by immunoSEQ multiplex PCR; TCRdb stores in-frame clones only, minus some. This sample has 300,000 to 400,000 clones, with over 80% found just once. Sequenced sample: peripheral blood. These receptors were collected from a woman aged 45-60 years with COVID-19, enrolled during active disease.

The CDR3 nucleotides are TGTGCCAGCAGCTTAAGTCCGTCTACCTACGAGCAGTACTTC. It specifies CASSLSPSTYEQYF. V gene TRBV11-1 combines with J gene TRBJ2-7; D gene ambiguous. Germline-derived CDR1 and CDR2 are SGHAT and FQDESV (reference sequence). Between the trimmed V and J ends, which lost 2 bases and 2 bases, there was a span of 10 bases. This CDR3 has 14 amino acids. Full variable domain (remainder filled in from reference TRBV11-1 and TRBJ2-7): EAEVAQSPRYKITEKSQAVAFWCDPISGHATLYWYRQILGQGPELLVQFQDESVVDDSQLPKDRFSAERLKGVDSTLKIQPAELGDSAMYLCASSLSPSTYEQYFGPGTRLTVT.

The rearrangement joins TRBV27 to TRBJ1-2; no clear D gene. Trimming took off 8 bases at V and 0 bases at J, with 10 bases between the two ends. The CDR3 loop spans 13 amino acids. In germline, CDR1 is MNHEY, CDR2 SMNVEV (reference sequence). CDR3 sequence (DNA): TGTGCCAGCTCCACTTCGGCTAACTATGGCTACACCTTC. Residues: CASSTSANYGYTF.

Concerning this clone: This sample also contains other DNA sequences that code for the same CDR3. V is TRBV5-1 and J is TRBJ2-2; 8 bases line up with TRBD2. This CDR3 region has 16 residues. With V trimmed by 1 base and J by 2 bases, 4 bases remained unmatched. Germline V CDR1 and CDR2: SGHRS, YFSETQ. This chain's CDR3 is CASSLRLAGNTGELFF. In nucleotides, the CDR3 is TGCGCCAGCAGCTTGAGGCTAGCGGGTAACACCGGGGAGCTGTTTTTT.

The chain joins TRBV18 to TRBJ1-1; D remains ambiguous. The length of the CDR3 is 15 residues. The germline V gene has CDR1 KGHSH and CDR2 LQKENI. Trimming removed 3 bases from V and 10 bases from J, with 21 bases in between. The CDR3 spells CASSPPGREVFGAFF. CDR3 DNA: TGTGCCAGCTCACCCCCAGGAAGGGAGGTTTTCGGAGCTTTCTTT.

The CDR3 DNA reads as TGTGCCAGCAGTTACTTTCTGGCGAACACTGAAGCTTTCTTT. Protein product: CASSYFLANTEAFF. V and J are TRBV6-6 and TRBJ1-1; D unresolved. Deletions cut 1 base from V and 1 base from J, with 7 bases between. This CDR3 has 14 residues. CDR1 and CDR2 (germline): MNHNY, SVGAGI (reference sequence).

The rearrangement links TRBV4-1 to TRBJ1-2; tentatively, D is TRBD1 (5 bases). The CDR3 is 13 residues long. Per the germline V gene, CDR1 is MGHRA and CDR2 is YSYEKL. Trimming removed 0 bases from V and 8 bases from J, with 10 bases in between. This CDR3 reads CASSQDGWGGYTF. The CDR3 DNA follows: TGCGCCAGCAGCCAAGATGGTTGGGGCGGCTACACCTTC.

The rearrangement joins TRBV5-1 to TRBJ2-1; D is possibly TRBD1 (5 bases). The CDR3 has 15 residues. Germline V gives CDR1 SGHRS, CDR2 YFSETQ. Trimming pared 0 bases from V and 3 bases from J, leaving 10 bases between. The CDR3 loop is CASSLGGLNYNEQFF. DNA of the CDR3: TGCGCCAGCAGCTTGGGGGGCCTTAACTACAATGAGCAGTTCTTC.

V and J are TRBV6-6 and TRBJ1-5; D is possibly TRBD1 (5 bases). Germline values: CDR1 MNHNY, CDR2 SVGAGI (reference sequence). V was pared by 7 bases and J by 0 bases, with 10 bases between. The CDR3 consists of 14 residues. The CDR3 loop is CASTGGGSNQPQHF. CDR3 sequence (DNA): TGTGCCAGCACGGGGGGAGGTAGCAATCAGCCCCAGCATTTT.

The CDR3 bases are TGTGCCAGCAGTTTCCGGACAGGGGTAGGCTACACCTTC. Protein sequence: CASSFRTGVGYTF. The chain combines TRBV27 with TRBJ1-2; TRBD1 matches at 9 bases. V dropped 3 bases and J dropped 8; count of bases not matched to a gene: 4. The germline CDR1 and CDR2 sequences are MNHEY and SMNVEV (reference sequence). The CDR3 length is 13 residues.

CDR3 loop: CASSSGQPNEKLFF. DNA for the CDR3: TGTGCCAGCAGCTCGGGACAGCCGAATGAAAAACTGTTTTTT. This chain joins TRBV11-3 and TRBJ1-4, with 7 bases matching TRBD1. Germline V gives CDR1 SGHNT, CDR2 YENEEA. Trimming at V came to 4 bases and at J to 5 bases, leaving 4 bases not matched to a gene. The CDR3 has 14 amino acids.

This sequence joins TRBV14 and TRBJ1-4, with D maybe TRBD1 (5 bases). The CDR3 loop spans 14 amino acids. Germline V gene sequence: CDR1 SGHDN, CDR2 FVKESK. Trimming removed 1 base at V and 10 bases at J, with 13 bases between. CDR3 residues: CASSQARGFRKLFF. CDR3 bases: TGTGCCAGCAGCCAAGCTAGGGGATTTCGAAAACTGTTTTTT.

The chain combines TRBV5-5 with TRBJ2-1; TRBD1 matches at 7 bases. V lost 7 bases to trimming and J lost 10 bases; unmatched junction nucleotides: 11. Germline V lookup: CDR1 SGHKS, CDR2 YYEKEE (reference sequence). CDR3 size: 13 residues. The CDR3 DNA reads TGTGCCAGCGGTTCCTCGTCGACAGGGGAGCAGTTCTTC. Amino acid sequence: CASGSSSTGEQFF.

This clone was observed once. The gene calls are TRBV30 and TRBJ2-3; D is ambiguous. V was shortened by 0 bases and J by 2 bases, with 12 bases between the two germline ends. CDR3 length equals 15 residues. CDR1 and CDR2 from the germline V gene are GTSNPN and SVGIG (reference sequence). The CDR3 spells CAWSVGQRLTDTQYF. CDR3 bases: TGTGCCTGGAGTGTTGGTCAGCGACTCACAGATACGCAGTATTTT.

The chain employs TRBV30 and TRBJ2-3; 7 bases align to TRBD1. Trimming cost V 7 bases and J 0 bases; bases outside gene matches: 7. The CDR3 consists of 14 residues. CDR1 is GTSNPN, CDR2 SVGIG, per germline (reference sequence). CDR3: CALNRGSSTDTQYF. CDR3 coding DNA: TGTGCCTTAAACAGGGGTTCGAGCACAGATACGCAGTATTTT.

This chain connects TRBV2 to TRBJ1-2; D is unresolved. V dropped 3 bases and J dropped 8 bases, with 13 bases sitting between them. The CDR3 has 13 residues. Germline values: CDR1 SNHLY, CDR2 FYNNEI. CDR3 DNA sequence: TGTGCCAGCAGTGAGGACTCCCGGCGGGGCTACACCTTC. This sequence encodes CASSEDSRRGYTF.

CDR3 sequence (DNA): TGTGCCAGCAGTTTAGTAGCGGCCCGCGGGCAGTTCTTC. Its translation: CASSLVAARGQFF. This chain links TRBV12-3 or TRBV12-4 with TRBJ2-1; D is possibly TRBD2 (6 bases). V lost 1 base and J lost 12, with 13 bases in between. The CDR3 sequence is 13 residues long.

CDR3 sequence (DNA): TGCGCCAGCAGCTTGGAAAACAGAAACACTGAAGCTTTCTTT. Its protein is CASSLENRNTEAFF. The V call is TRBV5-1, the J call TRBJ1-1; D is unresolved. Germline V gene sequence: CDR1 SGHRS, CDR2 YFSETQ. The CDR3 covers 14 residues. Trimming stripped 0 bases from V and 2 bases from J, with 8 bases between.

This chain links TRBV18 with TRBJ2-5, with TRBD1 identical over 8 bases. V shed 4 bases and J 4 bases; nucleotides not matched to a gene: 5. This CDR3 has 14 residues. The germline gives CDR1 KGHSH, CDR2 LQKENI. The CDR3 reads CASSLHRGSETQYF. The DNA of the CDR3 is TGTGCCAGCTCACTCCACAGGGGGTCAGAGACCCAGTACTTC. Filled out from reference TRBV18 and TRBJ2-5, the complete variable domain reads NAGVMQNPRHLVRRRGQEARLRCSPMKGHSHVYWYRQLPEEGLKFMVYLQKENIIDESGMPKERFSAEFPKEGPSILRIQQVVRGDSAAYFCASSLHRGSETQYFGPGTRLLVL.

A single count supports this clone. This chain joins TRBV25-1 and TRBJ2-7, with 9 nucleotides matching TRBD2. Germline CDR1 reads MGHDK; CDR2 reads SYGVNS. This CDR3 has 15 amino acids. The trim removed 2 bases at V and 4 bases at J, leaving 6 bases unmatched. CDR3 protein: CASSEKGLAGYEQYF. The CDR3 DNA reads as TGTGCCAGCAGTGAAAAGGGACTAGCCGGTTACGAGCAGTACTTC.

Only a few counts were recorded for this clone. The chain has TRBV15 and TRBJ1-3; D possibly corresponds to TRBD1 (5 bases). This CDR3 spans 14 amino acids. From germline, CDR1 is LNHNV and CDR2 YYDKDF (reference sequence). The V gene lost 0 bases and the J gene lost 7 bases, with 10 bases spanning the gap. The DNA of the CDR3 is TGTGCCACCAGCAGAGATCAGGGACTCAACACCATATATTTT. Encoded protein: CATSRDQGLNTIYF.

This sequence joins TRBV11-3 and TRBJ2-7, with 9 nucleotides matching TRBD2. The V gene end was trimmed by 3 bases and the J gene end by 3 bases; junction bases not matched to a gene: 3. Germline V gene sequence: CDR1 SGHNT, CDR2 YENEEA. This CDR3 contains 14 residues. The CDR3 region is CASSFSGGGYEQYF. In DNA form, the CDR3 reads TGTGCCAGCAGCTTTAGCGGGGGAGGCTACGAGCAGTACTTC.

This clone was found a few times. The chain carries TRBV7-2 and TRBJ1-1; 9 bases map to TRBD1. CDR3 length: 17 amino acids. J lost 1 base, V lost 4 bases, and 10 bases had no gene match. The V gene's germline CDR1 is SGHTA and CDR2 FQGNSA. The CDR3 region has the DNA TGTGCCAGCAGCTCGAGGACCGGGACAGGGAAGAACACTGAAGCTTTCTTT. This gives the protein CASSSRTGTGKNTEAFF.

The rearrangement joins TRBV19 to TRBJ1-5; the match to TRBD1 covers 7 bases. This CDR3 contains 13 residues. V trimming: 8 bases; J trimming: 4 bases; junction bases outside the gene matches: 5. In germline, CDR1 is LNHDA, CDR2 SQIVND (reference sequence). The DNA of the CDR3 is TGTGCCAGTGTTACCAGGGGGAATCAGCCCCAGCATTTT. Protein product: CASVTRGNQPQHF.

In its sample, this clone was seen once. This sequence joins TRBV6-5 and TRBJ2-2, with 7 bases aligning to TRBD1. This CDR3 comprises 15 residues. CDR1 MNHEY and CDR2 SVGAGI come from the germline V gene. Germline trimming cut 5 bases from V and 0 bases from J; bases unmatched to any gene: 3. The CDR3 here is CASSRQGPNTGELFF. The CDR3 nucleotides are TGTGCCAGCAGTCGACAGGGTCCGAACACCGGGGAGCTGTTTTTT.

This clone was seen only once. This chain uses TRBV5-1 with TRBJ2-3; D uncertain. CDR3 length: 17 amino acids. Germline V gene lookup returns CDR1 SGHRS and CDR2 YFSETQ. Trimming pared 0 bases from V and 2 bases from J, leaving 16 bases between. DNA of the CDR3: TGCGCCAGCAGCTTGGCCTCGTTTAGCAGATACACAGATACGCAGTATTTT. Protein product: CASSLASFSRYTDTQYF.